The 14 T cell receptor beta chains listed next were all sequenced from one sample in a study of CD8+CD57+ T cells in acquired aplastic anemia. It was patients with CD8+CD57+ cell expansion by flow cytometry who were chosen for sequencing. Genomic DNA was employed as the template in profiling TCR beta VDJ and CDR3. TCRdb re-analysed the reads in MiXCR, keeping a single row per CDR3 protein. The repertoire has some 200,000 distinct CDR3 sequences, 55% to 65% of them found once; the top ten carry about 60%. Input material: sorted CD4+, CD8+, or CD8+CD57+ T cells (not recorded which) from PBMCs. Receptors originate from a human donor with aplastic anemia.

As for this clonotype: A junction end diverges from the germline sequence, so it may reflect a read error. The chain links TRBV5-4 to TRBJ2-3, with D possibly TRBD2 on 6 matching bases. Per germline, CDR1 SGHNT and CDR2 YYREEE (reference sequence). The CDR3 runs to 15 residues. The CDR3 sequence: CASTLGLTSTDTQYF. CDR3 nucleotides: TGTGCCAGCACCTTGGGACTTACTAGCACAGATACGCAGTATTTT. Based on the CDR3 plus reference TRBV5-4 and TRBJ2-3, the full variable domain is ETGVTQSPTHLIKTRGQQVTLRCSSQSGHNTVSWYQQALGQGPQFIFQYYREEENGRGNFPPRFSGLQFPNYSSELNVNALELDDSALYLCASTLGLTSTDTQYFGPGTRLTVL.

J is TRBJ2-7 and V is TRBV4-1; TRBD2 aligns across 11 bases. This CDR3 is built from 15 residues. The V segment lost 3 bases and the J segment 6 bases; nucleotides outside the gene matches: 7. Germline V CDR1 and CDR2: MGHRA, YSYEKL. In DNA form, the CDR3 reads TGCGCCAGCAGCCAGAAGGGACTAGCGGTGGTCGAGCAGTACTTC. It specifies CASSQKGLAVVEQYF.

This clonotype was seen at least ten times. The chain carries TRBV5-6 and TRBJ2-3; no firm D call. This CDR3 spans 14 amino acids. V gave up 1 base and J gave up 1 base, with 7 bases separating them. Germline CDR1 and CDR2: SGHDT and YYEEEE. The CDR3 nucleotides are TGTGCCAGCAGCTTGAATTGGGGCACAGATACGCAGTATTTT. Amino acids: CASSLNWGTDTQYF.

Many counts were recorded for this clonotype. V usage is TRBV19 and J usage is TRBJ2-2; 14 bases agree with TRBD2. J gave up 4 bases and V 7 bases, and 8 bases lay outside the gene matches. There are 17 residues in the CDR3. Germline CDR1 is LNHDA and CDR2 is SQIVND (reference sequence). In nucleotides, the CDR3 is TGTGCCAGTATGGTGACTAGCGGGGGGGCAGGCACCGGGGAGCTGTTTTTT. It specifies CASMVTSGGAGTGELFF.

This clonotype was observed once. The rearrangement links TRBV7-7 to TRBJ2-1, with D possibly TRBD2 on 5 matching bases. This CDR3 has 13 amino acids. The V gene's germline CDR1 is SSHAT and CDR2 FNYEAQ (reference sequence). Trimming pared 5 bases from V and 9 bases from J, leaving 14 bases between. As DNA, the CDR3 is TGTGCCAGCAGCCCCGGGATTGTAGGTGAGCAGTTCTTC. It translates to CASSPGIVGEQFF.

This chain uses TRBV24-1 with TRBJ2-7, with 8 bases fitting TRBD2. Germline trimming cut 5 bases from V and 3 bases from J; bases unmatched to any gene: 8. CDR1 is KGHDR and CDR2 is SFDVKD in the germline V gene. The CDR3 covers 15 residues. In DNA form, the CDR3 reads TGTGCCACCAGTGCCCCCGCGGGAGGAAACTACGAGCAGTACTTC. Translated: CATSAPAGGNYEQYF.

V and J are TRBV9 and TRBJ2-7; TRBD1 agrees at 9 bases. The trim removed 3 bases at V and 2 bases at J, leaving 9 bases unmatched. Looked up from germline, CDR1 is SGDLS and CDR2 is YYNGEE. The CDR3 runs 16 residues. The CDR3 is CASSEAGQGRAYEQYF. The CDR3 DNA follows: TGTGCCAGCAGCGAAGCGGGACAGGGTCGCGCCTACGAGCAGTACTTC.

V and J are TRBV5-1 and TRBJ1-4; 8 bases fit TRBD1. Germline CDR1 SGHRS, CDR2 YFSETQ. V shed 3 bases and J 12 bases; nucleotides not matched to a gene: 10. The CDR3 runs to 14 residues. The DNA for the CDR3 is TGCGCCAGCAGCTGGACAGGGTACCCAGGGGAACTGTTTTTT. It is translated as CASSWTGYPGELFF.

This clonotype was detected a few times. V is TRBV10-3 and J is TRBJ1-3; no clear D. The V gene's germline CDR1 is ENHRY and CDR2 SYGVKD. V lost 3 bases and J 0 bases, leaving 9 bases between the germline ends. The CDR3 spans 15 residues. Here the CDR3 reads CAISERAGSGNTIYF. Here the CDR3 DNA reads TGTGCCATCAGTGAACGGGCGGGCTCTGGAAACACCATATATTTT.

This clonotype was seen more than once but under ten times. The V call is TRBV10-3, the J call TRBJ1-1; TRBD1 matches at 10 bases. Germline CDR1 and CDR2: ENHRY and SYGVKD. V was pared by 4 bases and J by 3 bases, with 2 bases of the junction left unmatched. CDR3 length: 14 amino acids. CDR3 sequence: CAISGQGADTEAFF. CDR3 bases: TGTGCCATCAGTGGACAGGGGGCGGACACTGAAGCTTTCTTT.

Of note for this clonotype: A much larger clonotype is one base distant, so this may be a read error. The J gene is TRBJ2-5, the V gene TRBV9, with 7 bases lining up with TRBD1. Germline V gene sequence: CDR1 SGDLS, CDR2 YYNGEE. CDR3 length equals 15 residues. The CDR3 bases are TGTGCCGGCAGCTTCGGGGACAGTGATTTGGAGACCCAGTACTTC. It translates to CAGSFGDSDLETQYF.

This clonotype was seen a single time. The chain's CDR3 is CASSEDRVLAKNIQYF. The CDR3 DNA sequence: TGTGCCAGCAGTGAAGATCGCGTTCTTGCCAAAAACATTCAGTACTTC. This chain joins TRBV2 and TRBJ2-4; no clear D gene. V lost 1 base and J lost 1, with 11 bases in between. CDR1 is SNHLY, CDR2 FYNNEI, per germline. This CDR3 region has 16 residues. Looking up the rest from reference TRBV2 and TRBJ2-4 gives the full variable domain: EPEVTQTPSHQVTQMGQEVILRCVPISNHLYFYWYRQILGQKVEFLVSFYNNEISEKSEIFDDQFSVERPDGSNFTLKIRSTKLEDSAMYFCASSEDRVLAKNIQYFGAGTRLSVL.

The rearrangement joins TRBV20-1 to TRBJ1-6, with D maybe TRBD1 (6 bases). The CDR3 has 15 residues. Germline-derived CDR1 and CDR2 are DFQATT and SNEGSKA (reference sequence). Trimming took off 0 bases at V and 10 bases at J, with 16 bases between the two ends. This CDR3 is CSARDRPGGGSPLHF. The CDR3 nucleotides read TGCAGTGCTAGAGACCGACCGGGGGGCGGCTCACCCCTCCACTTT.

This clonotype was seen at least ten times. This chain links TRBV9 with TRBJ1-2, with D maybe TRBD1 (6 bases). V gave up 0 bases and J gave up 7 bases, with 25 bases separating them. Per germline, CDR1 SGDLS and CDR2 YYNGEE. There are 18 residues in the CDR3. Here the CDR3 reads CASSVEPQGRGVVGGYTF. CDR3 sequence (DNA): TGTGCCAGCAGCGTAGAGCCCCAGGGGAGAGGTGTGGTTGGTGGCTACACCTTC.